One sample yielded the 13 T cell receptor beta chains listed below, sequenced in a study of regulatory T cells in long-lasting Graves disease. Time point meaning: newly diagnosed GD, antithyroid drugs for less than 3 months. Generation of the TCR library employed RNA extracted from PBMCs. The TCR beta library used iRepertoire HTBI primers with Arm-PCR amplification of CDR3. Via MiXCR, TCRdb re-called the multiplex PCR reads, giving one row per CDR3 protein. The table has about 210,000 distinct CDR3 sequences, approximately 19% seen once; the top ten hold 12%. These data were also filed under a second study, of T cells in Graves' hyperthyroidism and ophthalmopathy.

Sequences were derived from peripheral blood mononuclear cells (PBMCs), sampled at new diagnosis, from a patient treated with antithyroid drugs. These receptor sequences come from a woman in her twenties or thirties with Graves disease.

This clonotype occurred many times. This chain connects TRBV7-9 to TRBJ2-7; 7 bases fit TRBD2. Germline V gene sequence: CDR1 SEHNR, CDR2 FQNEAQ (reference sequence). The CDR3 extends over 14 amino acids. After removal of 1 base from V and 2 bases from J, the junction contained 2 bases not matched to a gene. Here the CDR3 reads CASSLVGTTYEQYF. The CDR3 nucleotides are TGTGCCAGCAGCTTAGTCGGGACTACCTACGAGCAGTACTTC.

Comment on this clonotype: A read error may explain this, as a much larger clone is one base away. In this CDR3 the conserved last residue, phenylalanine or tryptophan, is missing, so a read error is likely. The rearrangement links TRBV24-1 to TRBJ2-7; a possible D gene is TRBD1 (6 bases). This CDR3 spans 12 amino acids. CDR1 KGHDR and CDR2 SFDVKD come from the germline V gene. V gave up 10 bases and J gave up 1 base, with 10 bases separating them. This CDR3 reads CATLTGSYEQYS. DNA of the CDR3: TGTGCCACGCTAACAGGGTCCTACGAGCAGTACTCC.

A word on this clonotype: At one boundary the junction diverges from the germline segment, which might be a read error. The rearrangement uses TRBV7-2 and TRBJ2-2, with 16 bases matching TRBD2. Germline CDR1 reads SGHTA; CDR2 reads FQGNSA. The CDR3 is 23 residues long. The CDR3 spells CAGSPIGRLGTSGRALGAGELFF. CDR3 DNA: TGTGCCGGCAGTCCTATTGGACGGCTAGGGACTAGCGGGAGGGCCCTGGGTGCCGGGGAGCTGTTTTTT.

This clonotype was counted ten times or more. Here the CDR3 reads CSPSQGGMNTEAFF. DNA of the CDR3: TGCAGTCCCTCCCAGGGGGGAATGAACACTGAAGCTTTCTTT. The J gene is TRBJ1-1, the V gene TRBV20-1; 7 bases map to TRBD1. Germline CDR1 and CDR2: DFQATT and SNEGSKA (reference sequence). V lost 8 bases and J lost 0; bases outside the gene matches: 9. This CDR3 is built from 14 residues.

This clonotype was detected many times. CDR3 DNA sequence: TGTGCCAGCCTTCCCGCGGGATCGAGGTACGAGCAGTACTTC. It encodes CASLPAGSRYEQYF. The chain uses TRBV28 and TRBJ2-7; possibly TRBD2 for D (6 bases). This CDR3 region has 14 residues. Germline values: CDR1 MDHEN, CDR2 SYDVKM. Trimming pared 8 bases from V and 4 bases from J, leaving 18 bases between. The variable domain in full, with the rest retrieved from reference TRBV28 and TRBJ2-7, is DVKVTQSSRYLVKRTGEKVFLECVQDMDHENMFWYRQDPGLGLRLIYFSYDVKMKEKGDIPEGYSVSREKKERFSLILESASTNQTSMYLCASLPAGSRYEQYFGPGTRLTVT.

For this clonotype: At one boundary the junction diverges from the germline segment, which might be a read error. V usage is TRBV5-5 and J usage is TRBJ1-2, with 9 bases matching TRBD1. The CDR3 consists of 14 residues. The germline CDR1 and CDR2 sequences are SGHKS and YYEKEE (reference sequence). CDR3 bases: TGCGCCAGCAGCACCGGGACAGGGATCTATGGCTACACCTTC. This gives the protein CASSTGTGIYGYTF.

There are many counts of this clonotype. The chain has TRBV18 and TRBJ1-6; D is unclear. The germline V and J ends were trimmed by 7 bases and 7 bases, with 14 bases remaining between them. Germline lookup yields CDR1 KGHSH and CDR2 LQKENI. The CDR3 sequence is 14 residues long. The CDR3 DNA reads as TGTGCCAGCTTCACGACCCTGGGAAATTCACCCCTCCACTTT. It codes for CASFTTLGNSPLHF.

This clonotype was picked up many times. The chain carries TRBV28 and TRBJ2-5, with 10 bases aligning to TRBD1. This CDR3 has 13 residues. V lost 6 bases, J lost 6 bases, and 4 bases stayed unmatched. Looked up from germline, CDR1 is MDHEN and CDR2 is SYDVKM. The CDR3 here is CASSDRGLKTQYF. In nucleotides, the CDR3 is TGTGCCAGCAGCGACAGGGGGCTAAAGACCCAGTACTTC.

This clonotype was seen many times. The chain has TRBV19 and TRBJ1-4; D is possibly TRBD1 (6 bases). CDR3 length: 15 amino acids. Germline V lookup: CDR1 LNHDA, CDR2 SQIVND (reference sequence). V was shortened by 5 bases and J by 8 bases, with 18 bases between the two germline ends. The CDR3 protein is CASSGLGGAPEKLFF. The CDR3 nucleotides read TGTGCCAGTAGTGGTTTGGGGGGCGCTCCGGAAAAACTGTTTTTT.

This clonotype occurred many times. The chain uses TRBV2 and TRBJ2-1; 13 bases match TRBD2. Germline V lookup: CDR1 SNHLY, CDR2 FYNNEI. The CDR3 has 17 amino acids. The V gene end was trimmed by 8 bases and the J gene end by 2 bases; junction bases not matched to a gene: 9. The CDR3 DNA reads TGTGCCAGCCAACTCCGAACTAGCGGGAGGGCCTACAATGAGCAGTTCTTC. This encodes CASQLRTSGRAYNEQFF.

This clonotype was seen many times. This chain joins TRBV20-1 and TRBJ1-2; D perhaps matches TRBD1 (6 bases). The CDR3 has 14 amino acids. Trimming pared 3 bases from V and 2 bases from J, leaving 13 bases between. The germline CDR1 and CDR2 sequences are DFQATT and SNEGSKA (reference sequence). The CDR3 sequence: CSARTDRSNYGYTF. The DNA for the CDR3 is TGCAGTGCTAGGACGGACAGATCAAACTATGGCTACACCTTC.

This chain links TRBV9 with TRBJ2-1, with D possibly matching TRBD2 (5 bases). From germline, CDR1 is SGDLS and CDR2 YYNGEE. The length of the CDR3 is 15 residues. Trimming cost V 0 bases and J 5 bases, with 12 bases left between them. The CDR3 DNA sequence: TGTGCCAGCAGCGTAGTGGCTAGCCAGCACAATGAGCAGTTCTTC. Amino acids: CASSVVASQHNEQFF.

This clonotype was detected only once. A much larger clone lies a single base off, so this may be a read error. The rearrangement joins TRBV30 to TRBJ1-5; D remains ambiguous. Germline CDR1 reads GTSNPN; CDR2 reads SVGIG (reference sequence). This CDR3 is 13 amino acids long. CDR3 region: CTWSVPPSSPQHF. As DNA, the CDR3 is TGTACCTGGAGTGTACCACCTTCTTCGCCCCAGCATTTT.